The 15 T cell receptor beta chains listed next were all sequenced from one sample in a study of blood T cell repertoires in COVID-19. Sequencing used immunoSEQ multiplex PCR; TCRdb keeps in-frame clones, though not all of them. The table has approximately 220,000 clones, approximately 86% seen once. Sequencing was performed on PBMCs or T cells enriched from blood (not recorded which). These TCRs come from a woman in her thirties with acute COVID-19.

This clone was recorded at least ten times. The V and J genes are TRBV2 and TRBJ2-5; D is ambiguous. Between the trimmed V and J ends, which lost 7 bases and 2 bases, there was a span of 11 bases. The CDR3 extends over 13 amino acids. Germline CDR1 and CDR2: SNHLY and FYNNEI. The CDR3 loop reads CASTASRQETQYF. CDR3 DNA sequence: TGTGCCAGCACGGCTAGTCGGCAAGAGACCCAGTACTTC.

The chain combines TRBV4-3 with TRBJ2-7, with TRBD2 matching 11 bases. The CDR3 length is 16 residues. Per the germline V gene, CDR1 is LGHNA and CDR2 is YSLEER. Trimming took 4 bases from V and 0 from J; bases not matched to a gene: 5. The chain's CDR3 is CASSPFLAGGSYEQYF. The CDR3 nucleotides are TGCGCCAGCAGCCCCTTTCTAGCGGGGGGCTCCTACGAGCAGTACTTC.

The chain uses TRBV6-5 and TRBJ1-1; D is uncertain. Germline CDR1 MNHEY, CDR2 SVGAGI. V was clipped by 5 bases and J by 1 base, with 14 bases between them. The CDR3 sequence is 15 residues long. The CDR3 spells CASSKTSRGNTEAFF. The CDR3 DNA is TGTGCCAGCAGTAAGACCTCACGGGGGAACACTGAAGCTTTCTTT.

The V and J genes are TRBV6-5 and TRBJ2-7; possible D gene TRBD2, 6 bases. In germline, CDR1 is MNHEY, CDR2 SVGAGI. Trimming took 0 bases from V and 5 from J, leaving 11 bases between them. The CDR3 is 14 residues long. CDR3 amino acids: CASSYSLEGNEQYF. CDR3 in DNA: TGTGCCAGCAGTTACTCATTGGAGGGGAACGAGCAGTACTTC.

The rearrangement links TRBV9 to TRBJ1-2; no clear D. CDR1 and CDR2 from the germline V gene are SGDLS and YYNGEE. The V gene lost 3 bases and the J gene lost 8 bases, with 17 bases spanning the gap. The CDR3 length is 14 residues. CDR3 sequence reads: CASSARTHSGGYTF. The CDR3 DNA follows: TGTGCCAGCAGCGCGCGGACCCACTCGGGGGGCTACACCTTC.

The chain has TRBV10-1 and TRBJ2-3; 7 nucleotides match TRBD1. CDR3 length: 13 residues. After removal of 5 bases from V and 2 bases from J, the junction contained 1 base not matched to a gene. The germline CDR1 and CDR2 sequences are WNHNN and SYGVQD (reference sequence). The CDR3 coding sequence is TGCGCCAGCAGTACAGGGGTCACAGATACGCAGTATTTT. Encoded protein: CASSTGVTDTQYF.

This clone was counted a few times. This may arise from a read error, as a much more abundant clone is one base away. The same CDR3 arises from other DNA sequences in this sample as well. The chain carries TRBV7-9 and TRBJ2-2; D unresolved. Trimming pared 4 bases from V and 4 bases from J, leaving 7 bases between. Germline V CDR1 and CDR2: SEHNR, FQNEAQ (reference sequence). The CDR3 covers 13 residues. CDR3 bases: TGTGCCAGCAGCTCTACAGTCACCGGGGAGCTGTTTTTT. This sequence encodes CASSSTVTGELFF.

The V and J genes are TRBV24-1 and TRBJ1-2; 7 bases are a match to TRBD1. From germline, CDR1 is KGHDR and CDR2 SFDVKD. The CDR3 is 13 amino acids. Trimming cost V 11 bases and J 2 bases; bases outside gene matches: 7. CDR3 amino acids: CAISPGQNYGYTF. The CDR3 DNA follows: TGTGCCATTAGTCCGGGACAGAACTATGGCTACACCTTC.

This clone has more than one count but fewer than ten. The chain joins TRBV3-1 (or the pseudogene TRBV3-2) to TRBJ1-2; D call uncertain. V lost 1 base and J lost 4, with 13 bases in between. Germline values: CDR1 LGHDT, CDR2 YNNKEL (reference sequence). The CDR3 contains 15 residues. The CDR3 DNA sequence: TGTGCCAGCAGCCAAGCGCCCGCCAGGCCCTATGGCTACACCTTC. It specifies CASSQAPARPYGYTF.

The chain couples TRBV6-5 to TRBJ1-2; the D gene is possibly TRBD1 (6 bases). The CDR3 is 15 residues long. CDR1 and CDR2 (germline): MNHEY, SVGAGI. V was shortened by 5 bases and J by 6 bases, with 19 bases between the two germline ends. The DNA of the CDR3 is TGTGCCAGCAGTCGAGGGACAATTTGGTCAGATGGCTACACCTTC. This codes for CASSRGTIWSDGYTF.

J is TRBJ1-2 and V is TRBV4-1; 8 bases map to TRBD1. The CDR3 consists of 15 residues. The germline V gene has CDR1 MGHRA and CDR2 YSYEKL. Losses at the gene ends were 4 bases for V and 5 bases for J; bases not matched to a gene: 9. The DNA of the CDR3 is TGCGCCAGCAGCCCCGGAGGTACAGGGGGTTATGGCTACACCTTC. This encodes CASSPGGTGGYGYTF.

The J gene is TRBJ1-2, the V gene TRBV5-1; 7 bases agree with TRBD1. The J segment lost 3 bases and the V segment lost 7 bases, leaving 9 bases of the junction unmatched. This CDR3 is 14 amino acids long. Looked up from germline, CDR1 is SGHRS and CDR2 is YFSETQ. The chain's CDR3 is CASSFRDRDYGYTF. Written as DNA, the CDR3 is TGCGCCAGCTCCTTCCGGGACAGAGACTATGGCTACACCTTC.

V and J are TRBV20-1 and TRBJ1-2; D unclear. CDR3 length equals 10 residues. Per the germline V gene, CDR1 is DFQATT and CDR2 is SNEGSKA (reference sequence). The V gene lost 3 bases and the J gene lost 7 bases, with 6 bases spanning the gap. The CDR3 is CSASSIGYTF. The CDR3 DNA follows: TGCAGTGCTAGTTCTATTGGCTACACCTTC.

The table lists this clone with a few counts. The J gene is TRBJ1-4, the V gene TRBV27; D is perhaps TRBD1 (6 bases). From germline, CDR1 is MNHEY and CDR2 SMNVEV (reference sequence). This CDR3 spans 16 amino acids. With 5 bases removed from V and 4 bases from J, the gap between germline ends came to 17 bases. The CDR3 protein is CASSSVRDKDNEKLFF. The CDR3 DNA reads TGTGCCAGCAGTAGCGTACGGGACAAAGATAATGAAAAACTGTTTTTT.

For this clone: At one end the junction does not follow the germline gene, possibly because of a read error. CDR3 nucleotide sequence: TGTGCTAGCAGCCCGACAGGGGAGAGCCTTGAGCAGTACTTC. This gives the protein CASSPTGESLEQYF. This chain joins TRBV7-7 and TRBJ2-7; 8 nucleotides match TRBD1. The CDR3 has 14 amino acids. The germline V gene encodes CDR1 SSHAT and CDR2 FNYEAQ (reference sequence). Complete variable domain (other parts from reference TRBV7-7 and TRBJ2-7): GAGVSQSPRYKVTKRGQDVTLRCDPISSHATLYWYQQALGQGPEFLTYFNYEAQPDKSGLPSDRFSAERPEGSISTLTIQRTEQRDSAMYRCASSPTGESLEQYFGPGTRLTVT.